The 31 T cell receptor beta chains listed next were all sequenced from one sample in a study of blood T cell repertoires in COVID-19. Sequencing was performed with immunoSEQ multiplex PCR; in TCRdb, only in-frame clones are kept and a portion is missing. Here the sample spans more than 65,000 clones, 65% to 85% being singletons. The sample taken for sequencing was peripheral blood. Every receptor here comes from a man aged 60 to 75 with active or convalescent COVID-19.

This sequence joins TRBV9 and TRBJ2-2; no definite D call. Germline V gene sequence: CDR1 SGDLS, CDR2 YYNGEE. The ends were cut back, 0 bases at V and 4 bases at J, with 7 bases in the middle. CDR3 length: 14 amino acids. The CDR3 DNA reads as TGTGCCAGCAGCGTAGATGGTAGCACCGGGGAGCTGTTTTTT. Translation: CASSVDGSTGELFF.

This clone was recorded once. V gene TRBV7-9 combines with J gene TRBJ1-2; D remains ambiguous. Per germline, CDR1 SEHNR and CDR2 FQNEAQ (reference sequence). The length of the CDR3 is 12 residues. V lost 7 bases and J lost 4, with 10 bases in between. The DNA of the CDR3 is TGTGCCAGCACGACGGGAGCCTATGGCTACACCTTC. This sequence encodes CASTTGAYGYTF.

This clone was picked up a small number of times. This chain connects TRBV6-2 or TRBV6-3 to TRBJ2-5; the match to TRBD1 covers 10 bases. V lost 5 bases to trimming and J lost 5 bases; unmatched junction nucleotides: 5. Germline-derived CDR1 and CDR2 are MNHEY and SVGEGT. The CDR3 is made up of 14 amino acids. The DNA for the CDR3 is TGTGCCAGCAGTCGACAGGGGGCCGTGGAGACCCAGTACTTC. This gives the protein CASSRQGAVETQYF.

A few counts support this clone. The DNA of the CDR3 is TGTGCCAGCAGCGTAAAACCGGCCCAGGGAGGGGATACGCAGTATTTT. This codes for CASSVKPAQGGDTQYF. The genes are TRBV9 and TRBJ2-3; 7 nucleotides line up with TRBD2. The trim removed 1 base at V and 6 bases at J, leaving 11 bases unmatched. The germline V gene encodes CDR1 SGDLS and CDR2 YYNGEE. The CDR3 contains 16 residues.

This chain connects TRBV9 to TRBJ2-1; D possibly corresponds to TRBD2 (6 bases). Germline CDR1 SGDLS, CDR2 YYNGEE. This CDR3 region has 16 residues. The ends were cut back, 0 bases at V and 0 bases at J, with 10 bases in the middle. CDR3 DNA sequence: TGTGCCAGCAGCGTAGCTGGGGGGAGCTCCTACAATGAGCAGTTCTTC. Residues: CASSVAGGSSYNEQFF. The full variable domain, its missing parts supplied by reference TRBV9 and TRBJ2-1, is DSGVTQTPKHLITATGQRVTLRCSPRSGDLSVYWYQQSLDQGLQFLIQYYNGEERAKGNILERFSAQQFPDLHSELNLSSLELGDSALYFCASSVAGGSSYNEQFFGPGTRLTVL.

J is TRBJ2-7 and V is TRBV3-1 (or the pseudogene TRBV3-2), with D possibly being TRBD2 (5 bases). Germline loops: CDR1 LGHDT, CDR2 YNNKEL (reference sequence). With 4 bases removed from V and 3 bases from J, the gap between germline ends came to 10 bases. The CDR3 consists of 13 residues. In nucleotides, the CDR3 is TGTGCCAGCAGCCGAGGGCAGGTCTACGAGCAGTACTTC. This codes for CASSRGQVYEQYF.

This chain joins TRBV6-5 and TRBJ2-7; D perhaps matches TRBD2 (6 bases). The germline CDR1 and CDR2 sequences are MNHEY and SVGAGI. The CDR3 extends over 12 amino acids. Trimming removed 2 bases at V and 5 bases at J, with 7 bases between. This chain's CDR3 is CASSYGGNEQYF. The CDR3 DNA follows: TGTGCCAGCAGTTACGGGGGGAACGAGCAGTACTTC.

The V and J genes are TRBV3-1 (or the pseudogene TRBV3-2) and TRBJ1-1, with 10 nucleotides matching TRBD1. CDR3 length: 16 residues. V was pared by 8 bases and J by 4 bases, with 13 bases of the junction left unmatched. Germline V gene sequence: CDR1 LGHDT, CDR2 YNNKEL (reference sequence). This chain's CDR3 is CASPPRDRGRGTEAFF. CDR3 DNA: TGTGCCAGCCCCCCCCGGGACAGGGGACGGGGCACTGAAGCTTTCTTT.

This rearrangement joins TRBV6-5 to TRBJ2-5, with D maybe TRBD2 (6 bases). CDR1 MNHEY and CDR2 SVGAGI come from the germline V gene. The CDR3 loop spans 13 amino acids. Trimming removed 8 bases from V and 3 bases from J, with 13 bases in between. CDR3 residues: CASRGTFKETQYF. The CDR3 region has the DNA TGTGCCAGCCGAGGGACTTTCAAAGAGACCCAGTACTTC.

This sequence joins TRBV15 and TRBJ1-2; D perhaps matches TRBD1 (5 bases). The CDR3 is made up of 15 amino acids. Germline V lookup: CDR1 LNHNV, CDR2 YYDKDF (reference sequence). The V gene lost 3 bases and the J gene lost 10 bases, with 21 bases spanning the gap. The CDR3 here is CATSRGQGLYSSYTF. The CDR3 nucleotides read TGTGCCACCAGCAGGGGTCAGGGACTCTATAGTTCCTACACCTTC.

The gene calls are TRBV30 and TRBJ2-2; D remains ambiguous. Germline values: CDR1 GTSNPN, CDR2 SVGIG (reference sequence). The CDR3 totals 11 residues. The chain's CDR3 is CVWAYTGELFF. Here the CDR3 DNA reads TGTGTTTGGGCTTACACCGGGGAGCTGTTTTTT.

V gene TRBV6-6 combines with J gene TRBJ1-2; no clear D gene. The V gene lost 7 bases and the J gene lost 6 bases, with 15 bases spanning the gap. CDR3 length equals 13 residues. The germline V gene has CDR1 MNHNY and CDR2 SVGAGI (reference sequence). The CDR3 region has the DNA TGTGCCAGCATGGGGTCAAACGGGGATGGCTACACCTTC. Its translation: CASMGSNGDGYTF.

This clone was seen a few times. An end of the junction does not agree with germline; a read error may underlie this. The chain couples TRBV7-6 to TRBJ2-7, with 9 nucleotides matching TRBD1. The CDR3 sequence is 15 residues long. The germline V gene encodes CDR1 SGHVS and CDR2 FNYEAQ. The CDR3 DNA sequence: TGTGCCAGCAGCATAGCTATGACAGGGGGTTACGAGCAGTACTTC. Translation: CASSIAMTGGYEQYF. Complete variable domain (other parts from reference TRBV7-6 and TRBJ2-7): GAGVSQSPRYKVTKRGQDVALRCDPISGHVSLYWYRQALGQGPEFLTYFNYEAQQDKSGLPNDRFSAERPEGSISTLTIQRTEQRDSAMYRCASSIAMTGGYEQYFGPGTRLTVT.

The chain links TRBV9 to TRBJ2-3; unclear D gene. Germline assignment: CDR1 SGDLS and CDR2 YYNGEE. The CDR3 runs 12 residues. Trimming took off 7 bases at V and 6 bases at J, with 12 bases between the two ends. The DNA of the CDR3 is TGTGCCAGCGCAACTATAGAGGATACGCAGTATTTT. Its protein product is CASATIEDTQYF.

The chain combines TRBV10-3 with TRBJ2-5; TRBD1 agrees at 8 bases. Germline values: CDR1 ENHRY, CDR2 SYGVKD. V gave up 6 bases and J gave up 1 base; unmatched junction bases: 7. The CDR3 covers 15 residues. This chain's CDR3 is CAIRAGTGFQETQYF. CDR3 DNA: TGTGCCATCAGAGCCGGGACAGGCTTCCAAGAGACCCAGTACTTC.

This clone was detected a few times. This rearrangement joins TRBV18 to TRBJ2-1; TRBD2 matches 12 bases. J lost 6 bases, V lost 6 bases, and 9 bases had no gene match. The CDR3 covers 16 residues. Germline V gene lookup returns CDR1 KGHSH and CDR2 LQKENI. CDR3 DNA: TGTGCCAGCTCGACCTCTAGCGGGGGGGTTTTCAATGAGCAGTTCTTC. This sequence encodes CASSTSSGGVFNEQFF.

The chain recombines TRBV9 with TRBJ1-6, with no clear D. In germline, CDR1 is SGDLS, CDR2 YYNGEE. CDR3 size: 16 residues. The V end was cut by 6 bases, the J end by 5 bases, with 18 bases between. CDR3 DNA: TGTGCCAGCACCCGAGAAGCGAGAGATGATAATTCACCCCTCCACTTT. This sequence encodes CASTREARDDNSPLHF.

In nucleotides, the CDR3 is TGCGCCAGCAGCCAAGGGACAGGGGCGCGAGTCAGCTATGGCTACACCTTC. Encoded protein: CASSQGTGARVSYGYTF. The chain combines TRBV4-3 with TRBJ1-2, with 9 bases aligning to TRBD1. The CDR3 extends over 17 amino acids. With V trimmed by 1 base and J by 4 bases, 10 bases remained unmatched. The germline V gene encodes CDR1 LGHNA and CDR2 YSLEER.

J is TRBJ1-1 and V is TRBV7-2, with TRBD1 matching over 7 bases. This CDR3 comprises 15 residues. CDR1 and CDR2 (germline): SGHTA, FQGNSA. V shed 1 base, J shed 5 bases, and the junction held 7 bases outside the gene matches. The DNA of the CDR3 is TGTGCCAGCAGCTTAGAACCCCCAGGGGGGACTGAAGCTTTCTTT. It encodes CASSLEPPGGTEAFF.

V is TRBV7-6 and J is TRBJ2-7; 10 bases line up with TRBD2. V shed 3 bases and J 4 bases; nucleotides not matched to a gene: 6. The CDR3 loop spans 15 amino acids. CDR1 and CDR2 (germline): SGHVS, FNYEAQ. CDR3 coding DNA: TGTGCCAGCAGCTTGGGGGTAGCGGGGGGTTACGAGCAGTACTTC. Translating it yields CASSLGVAGGYEQYF.

The chain couples TRBV7-8 to TRBJ1-4; D not certain. CDR1 is SGHVS, CDR2 FQNEAQ, per germline. Trimming shortened V by 1 base and J by 2 bases, and 11 bases separated the two germline ends. This CDR3 is 16 amino acids long. The DNA of the CDR3 is TGTGCCAGCAGCTTAGTGTGGCGAGGGACTAATGAAAAACTGTTTTTT. Translating it yields CASSLVWRGTNEKLFF.

V and J are TRBV7-9 and TRBJ2-3, with a tentative D call TRBD1 (6 bases). Germline V CDR1 and CDR2: SEHNR, FQNEAQ (reference sequence). V was trimmed by 5 bases and J by 0 bases, leaving 21 bases between them. This CDR3 contains 18 residues. The CDR3 region is CASSRGGGRSPSTDTQYF. Written as DNA, the CDR3 is TGTGCCAGCAGCCGAGGTGGGGGCCGATCGCCTAGCACAGATACGCAGTATTTT.

This chain joins TRBV6-5 and TRBJ1-2; 10 positions match TRBD1. The germline CDR1 and CDR2 sequences are MNHEY and SVGAGI. CDR3 length equals 15 residues. J was trimmed by 3 bases and V by 6 bases; bases with no gene match: 7. CDR3 in amino acids: CASSRQGAYDYGYTF. The CDR3 DNA is TGTGCCAGCAGCCGACAGGGGGCGTATGACTATGGCTACACCTTC.

CDR3 residues: CAVLGLGTQYF. The CDR3 DNA reads TGTGCCGTGTTGGGACTAGGGACGCAGTATTTT. This sequence joins TRBV10-3 and TRBJ2-3; 8 bases fit TRBD2. This CDR3 spans 11 amino acids. J was trimmed by 9 bases and V by 11 bases; bases with no gene match: 7. Looked up from germline, CDR1 is ENHRY and CDR2 is SYGVKD.

The chain joins TRBV6-6 to TRBJ1-2, with 8 positions matching TRBD1. Germline CDR1 MNHNY, CDR2 SVGAGI (reference sequence). There are 14 residues in the CDR3. V trimming: 6 bases; J trimming: 3 bases; junction bases outside the gene matches: 6. The CDR3 sequence is CASSSGQGDYGYTF. The CDR3 nucleotides are TGTGCCAGCAGCAGCGGACAGGGAGACTATGGCTACACCTTC.

Only a few counts were recorded for this clone. The chain employs TRBV4-2 and TRBJ2-2; 8 bases align to TRBD2. After removal of 0 bases from V and 6 bases from J, the junction contained 6 bases not matched to a gene. Germline V gene sequence: CDR1 LGHNA, CDR2 YNFKEQ. CDR3 size: 16 residues. The DNA for the CDR3 is TGTGCCAGCAGCCAAGATTACGGGGGGGCCGCCGGGGAGCTGTTTTTT. It translates to CASSQDYGGAAGELFF.

The gene calls are TRBV5-6 and TRBJ1-4, with 9 bases identical to TRBD1. There are 14 residues in the CDR3. Germline V gene lookup returns CDR1 SGHDT and CDR2 YYEEEE. Trimming removed 3 bases from V and 8 bases from J; junction bases left unmatched: 5. The CDR3 spells CASSSGQGWEKLFF. CDR3 DNA: TGTGCCAGCAGCTCGGGACAGGGATGGGAAAAACTGTTTTTT. The variable domain in full, with the rest retrieved from reference TRBV5-6 and TRBJ1-4, is DAGVTQSPTHLIKTRGQQVTLRCSPKSGHDTVSWYQQALGQGPQFIFQYYEEEERQRGNFPDRFSGHQFPNYSSELNVNALLLGDSALYLCASSSGQGWEKLFFGSGTQLSVL.

This chain connects TRBV2 to TRBJ1-2; possible D gene TRBD1, 6 bases. The CDR3 has 14 amino acids. V was trimmed by 6 bases and J by 3 bases, leaving 14 bases between them. The germline V gene has CDR1 SNHLY and CDR2 FYNNEI. CDR3 sequence reads: CASRTPSGDYGYTF. The CDR3 DNA is TGTGCCAGCAGGACCCCCTCAGGGGACTATGGCTACACCTTC.

This sequence joins TRBV6-2 or TRBV6-3 and TRBJ2-3; 13 bases match TRBD2. The CDR3 has 20 amino acids. CDR1 and CDR2 from the germline V gene are MNHEY and SVGEGT. With V trimmed by 2 bases and J by 0 bases, 11 bases remained unmatched. The CDR3 DNA sequence: TGTGCCAGCAGTTACCCCCGGACTAGCGGGGGATCTTCTAGCACAGATACGCAGTATTTT. Translating gives CASSYPRTSGGSSSTDTQYF.

The chain employs TRBV7-9 and TRBJ1-1; D ambiguous. CDR1 and CDR2 (germline): SEHNR, FQNEAQ (reference sequence). V was trimmed by 3 bases and J by 13 bases, leaving 15 bases between them. The CDR3 length is 12 residues. The CDR3 DNA follows: TGTGCCAGCAGCTTTTTTGACGGGGAAAGTTTCTTT. Translated: CASSFFDGESFF.

This chain links TRBV7-2 with TRBJ1-2; 11 bases agree with TRBD1. J lost 3 bases, V lost 5 bases, and 8 bases had no gene match. The CDR3 runs to 16 residues. Germline CDR1 and CDR2: SGHTA and FQGNSA. The CDR3 region is CASSPNPGQGDYGYTF. The CDR3 DNA sequence: TGTGCCAGCAGCCCAAACCCGGGACAGGGGGACTATGGCTACACCTTC.